This is a list of T cell receptor beta chains from one sample in a study of OX40 agonist ivuxolimab in advanced cancers. The data were produced by immunoSEQ multiplex PCR, yet TCRdb's version contains in-frame clones alone and is incomplete. The sample has under 55,000 clones, about 93% seen once. This specimen was CD4+ or CD8+ T cells sorted from blood, taken in a trial of the OX40 agonist ivuxolimab. These receptor sequences come from an adult with an advanced solid tumor such as melanoma, head and neck, liver or kidney cancer. The CDR3 runs from the conserved cysteine through the conserved F or W. Fields, in order: V gene, D gene, J gene, clone size, CDR3 DNA, CDR3 protein. A D gene is named only where the DNA matches it firmly. A row's size may be missing; if present it is once, few, many or a size class.

V gene: TRBV7-9; D gene: .; J gene: TRBJ1-2; clone size: .; CDR3 DNA: TGTGCCAGCAGCTTAGGGACGGCAGATGGCTACACCTTC; CDR3 protein: CASSLGTADGYTF
V gene: TRBV9; D gene: .; J gene: TRBJ1-2; clone size: .; CDR3 DNA: TGTGCCAGCAGCCCGAGGGGGAACTATGGCTACACCTTC; CDR3 protein: CASSPRGNYGYTF
V gene: TRBV6-1; D gene: TRBD2; J gene: TRBJ2-1; clone size: .; CDR3 DNA: TGTGCCAGCAGTGGACTAGCGGTAGCCGGTCCCTTTGACAATGAGCAGTTCTTC; CDR3 protein: CASSGLAVAGPFDNEQFF
V gene: TRBV28; D gene: .; J gene: TRBJ2-7; clone size: .; CDR3 DNA: TGTGCCAGCAGTTGGGGGGTAGCTCCCTACGAGCAGTACTTC; CDR3 protein: CASSWGVAPYEQYF
V gene: TRBV6-5; D gene: TRBD1; J gene: TRBJ1-2; clone size: once; CDR3 DNA: TGTGCCAGCAGTTCCTCGGGACAGGGGGGTAATGGCTACACCTTC; CDR3 protein: CASSSSGQGGNGYTF
V gene: TRBV13; D gene: .; J gene: TRBJ2-3; clone size: once; CDR3 DNA: TGTGCCAGCAGCGTCCGCGTCCTGGAGCGGGTTAGTCTAACTAGCACAGATACGCAGTATTTT; CDR3 protein: CASSVRVLERVSLTSTDTQYF
V gene: TRBV9; D gene: .; J gene: TRBJ1-1; clone size: .; CDR3 DNA: TGTGCCAGCAGCGACGACAGCAGGTTATCTGAAGCTTTCTTT; CDR3 protein: CASSDDSRLSEAFF
V gene: TRBV27; D gene: .; J gene: TRBJ2-1; clone size: .; CDR3 DNA: TGTGCCAGCAGACTAACCGGGAGTTACAATGAGCAGTTCTTC; CDR3 protein: CASRLTGSYNEQFF
V gene: TRBV7-2; D gene: .; J gene: TRBJ2-7; clone size: .; CDR3 DNA: TGTGCCAGCAGCTCCCACAAGACAGGCGTGTCCTACGAGCAGTACTTC; CDR3 protein: CASSSHKTGVSYEQYF
V gene: TRBV28; D gene: .; J gene: TRBJ2-5; clone size: .; CDR3 DNA: TGTGCCAGCAGTCCCCCCGACGGAGTGAACCAAGAGACCCAGTACTTC; CDR3 protein: CASSPPDGVNQETQYF
V gene: TRBV5-1; D gene: TRBD1; J gene: TRBJ2-3; clone size: .; CDR3 DNA: TGCGCCAGCAGCCACGGGACAGGGGGGACAGATACGCAGTATTTT; CDR3 protein: CASSHGTGGTDTQYF
V gene: TRBV28; D gene: .; J gene: TRBJ2-5; clone size: once; CDR3 DNA: TGTGCCAGCAGTTTCAGGCTGGAGGAGACCCAGTACTTC; CDR3 protein: CASSFRLEETQYF
V gene: TRBV7-6; D gene: TRBD1; J gene: TRBJ2-1; clone size: .; CDR3 DNA: TGTGCCAGCAGCTTAAACACGGCAGGGGGCCTGAATGAGCAGTTCTTC; CDR3 protein: CASSLNTAGGLNEQFF
V gene: TRBV2; D gene: .; J gene: TRBJ2-5; clone size: .; CDR3 DNA: TGTGCCAGCAGTGACCGAGCGGGTCTGAGCGATTACAAGTACTTC; CDR3 protein: CASSDRAGLSDYKYF
V gene: TRBV13; D gene: TRBD1; J gene: TRBJ2-7; clone size: .; CDR3 DNA: TGTGCCAGCAGCATAGGACAGGGTAACTACGAGCAGTACTTC; CDR3 protein: CASSIGQGNYEQYF
V gene: TRBV2; D gene: TRBD2; J gene: TRBJ2-7; clone size: .; CDR3 DNA: TGTGCCAGCAGGCCTAGCGGGAGTTACGAGCAGTACTTC; CDR3 protein: CASRPSGSYEQYF
V gene: TRBV18; D gene: TRBD2; J gene: TRBJ2-1; clone size: .; CDR3 DNA: TGTGCCAGCACCCAGGGAACTAGCGGGAGGCCCCAGCTCCACAATGAGCAGTTCTTC; CDR3 protein: CASTQGTSGRPQLHNEQFF
V gene: TRBV27; D gene: .; J gene: TRBJ2-3; clone size: .; CDR3 DNA: TGTGCCAGCAGTACACCGGGACAAGCCACAGATACGCAGTATTTT; CDR3 protein: CASSTPGQATDTQYF
V gene: TRBV7-9; D gene: .; J gene: TRBJ2-2; clone size: .; CDR3 DNA: TGTGCCGGCGGTCTCCGTGAAATAAACACCGGGGAGCTGTTTTTT; CDR3 protein: CAGGLREINTGELFF
V gene: TRBV5-5; D gene: TRBD1; J gene: TRBJ2-1; clone size: .; CDR3 DNA: TGTGCCAGCAGCTTACGCGACAGGGTTGCCTACAATGAGCAGTTCTTC; CDR3 protein: CASSLRDRVAYNEQFF
V gene: TRBV4-2; D gene: TRBD1; J gene: TRBJ2-7; clone size: .; CDR3 DNA: TGTGCCAGCAGCCAAGAGGACAGGGGCTCCTACGAGCAGTACTTC; CDR3 protein: CASSQEDRGSYEQYF
V gene: TRBV29-1; D gene: .; J gene: TRBJ1-1; clone size: .; CDR3 DNA: TGCAGCGTTCATCTTTTGGGGACTGAAGCTTTCTTT; CDR3 protein: CSVHLLGTEAFF
V gene: TRBV19; D gene: .; J gene: TRBJ1-1; clone size: .; CDR3 DNA: TGTGCCAGTAGTTCCCGTTGGACTGAAGCTTTCTTT; CDR3 protein: CASSSRWTEAFF
V gene: TRBV9; D gene: TRBD1; J gene: TRBJ2-2; clone size: .; CDR3 DNA: TGTGCCAGCAGCGCGGACAGGGCTCTGAACACCGGGGAGCTGTTTTTT; CDR3 protein: CASSADRALNTGELFF
V gene: TRBV6-5; D gene: .; J gene: TRBJ2-3; clone size: .; CDR3 DNA: TGTGCCAGCAGTTACTCCTTCCGGGGGACAGATACGCAGTATTTT; CDR3 protein: CASSYSFRGTDTQYF
V gene: TRBV28; D gene: .; J gene: TRBJ1-2; clone size: .; CDR3 DNA: TGTGCCAGCAGGGGGGATTGGGGGGCCTATGGCTACACCTTC; CDR3 protein: CASRGDWGAYGYTF
V gene: TRBV5-1; D gene: .; J gene: TRBJ1-1; clone size: once; CDR3 DNA: TGCGCCAGCAGTTATCAAAAGGGGGGGAACACTGAAGCTTTCTTT; CDR3 protein: CASSYQKGGNTEAFF
V gene: TRBV4-2; D gene: .; J gene: TRBJ2-5; clone size: .; CDR3 DNA: TGTGCCAGCAGTCAATGGACGGCGGAAGAGACCCAGTACTTC; CDR3 protein: CASSQWTAEETQYF
V gene: TRBV7-6; D gene: TRBD2; J gene: TRBJ2-5; clone size: .; CDR3 DNA: TGTGCCAGCAGCTTAGGATCCCCGGGGGGGCAAGAGACCCAGTACTTC; CDR3 protein: CASSLGSPGGQETQYF
V gene: TRBV6-6; D gene: TRBD2; J gene: TRBJ2-7; clone size: .; CDR3 DNA: TGTGCCAGCAGTTTAGGACTAGCCTACGAGCAGTACTTC; CDR3 protein: CASSLGLAYEQYF
V gene: TRBV13; D gene: TRBD2; J gene: TRBJ2-3; clone size: medium-sized; CDR3 DNA: TGTGCCAGCAGCTTTTGGCTAGCGGGAGCCGCGCAGTATTTT; CDR3 protein: CASSFWLAGAAQYF
V gene: TRBV18; D gene: TRBD2; J gene: TRBJ2-3; clone size: once; CDR3 DNA: TGTGCCAGCTCCCTTTTAGCGGGAGGTGGAGGGAGAACAGATACGCAGTATTTT; CDR3 protein: CASSLLAGGGGRTDTQYF
V gene: TRBV19; D gene: .; J gene: TRBJ2-7; clone size: few; CDR3 DNA: TGTGCCAGTAGTATTAAGGTCACCTCCTACGAGCAGTACTTC; CDR3 protein: CASSIKVTSYEQYF
V gene: TRBV18; D gene: .; J gene: TRBJ1-5; clone size: .; CDR3 DNA: TGTGCCAGCTCACCAGCTTCTAGTCAGCCCCAGCATTTT; CDR3 protein: CASSPASSQPQHF
V gene: TRBV10-3; D gene: TRBD2; J gene: TRBJ2-1; clone size: .; CDR3 DNA: TGTGCCATCAGTGGGACTAGCGGGGAAACCTACAATGAGCAGTTCTTC; CDR3 protein: CAISGTSGETYNEQFF
V gene: TRBV27; D gene: TRBD1; J gene: TRBJ1-5; clone size: .; CDR3 DNA: TGTGCCAGCAGGGACAGGGGCGAACAGCCCCAGCATTTT; CDR3 protein: CASRDRGEQPQHF
V gene: TRBV19; D gene: TRBD2; J gene: TRBJ2-1; clone size: .; CDR3 DNA: TGTGCCACCTCTGAGAGCGGGAGAGAGGATGAGCAGTTCTTC; CDR3 protein: CATSESGREDEQFF
V gene: TRBV28; D gene: TRBD1; J gene: TRBJ1-6; clone size: .; CDR3 DNA: TGTGCCAGCAGTTTATACGGACAGGGAAACCCTTATAATTCACCCCTCCACTTT; CDR3 protein: CASSLYGQGNPYNSPLHF
V gene: TRBV7-8; D gene: .; J gene: TRBJ2-5; clone size: .; CDR3 DNA: TGTGCCAGCAGCTTAGGAGGAGAAGAGACCCAGTACTTC; CDR3 protein: CASSLGGEETQYF
V gene: TRBV4-2; D gene: TRBD2; J gene: TRBJ2-2; clone size: once; CDR3 DNA: TGTGCCAGCTCGCGGGAGGGGCACGGGGAGCTGTTTTTT; CDR3 protein: CASSREGHGELFF
V gene: TRBV5-6; D gene: .; J gene: TRBJ1-5; clone size: .; CDR3 DNA: TGTGCCAGCTTTCGTCCTCAGCCCCAGCATTTT; CDR3 protein: CASFRPQPQHF
V gene: TRBV28; D gene: .; J gene: TRBJ1-5; clone size: .; CDR3 DNA: TGTGCCAGCACCGAGCCGGTAGCGGAAAGGGTTGGGAATCAGCCCCAGCATTTT; CDR3 protein: CASTEPVAERVGNQPQHF
V gene: TRBV4-2; D gene: TRBD2; J gene: TRBJ2-1; clone size: .; CDR3 DNA: TGTGCCAGCAGAGCGGGAGGGCCTGGAAATGAGCAGTTCTTC; CDR3 protein: CASRAGGPGNEQFF
V gene: TRBV28; D gene: TRBD2; J gene: TRBJ2-3; clone size: .; CDR3 DNA: TGTGCCAGTGAATCAAGCCCTATAGCGGGAGGCACAGATACGCAGTATTTT; CDR3 protein: CASESSPIAGGTDTQYF
V gene: TRBV30; D gene: TRBD2; J gene: TRBJ2-7; clone size: .; CDR3 DNA: TGTGCCTGGAACCTCGGACTAGCGGGAGTTGGTAGTGACTACGAGCAGTACTTC; CDR3 protein: CAWNLGLAGVGSDYEQYF
V gene: TRBV4-3; D gene: .; J gene: TRBJ2-7; clone size: .; CDR3 DNA: TGCGCCAGCAGCCAGAACCGGGGCAACTACGAGCAGTACTTC; CDR3 protein: CASSQNRGNYEQYF
V gene: TRBV19; D gene: TRBD1; J gene: TRBJ2-2; clone size: once; CDR3 DNA: TGTGCCAGTACCCCGGGACAGGGTAGCACCGGGGAGCTGTTTTTT; CDR3 protein: CASTPGQGSTGELFF
V gene: TRBV29-1; D gene: TRBD1; J gene: TRBJ2-7; clone size: .; CDR3 DNA: TGCAGCGTGGCCGGCGGGACAGGTTCCTACGAGCAGTACTTC; CDR3 protein: CSVAGGTGSYEQYF
V gene: TRBV30; D gene: TRBD2; J gene: TRBJ2-7; clone size: .; CDR3 DNA: TGTGCCTGGAGTACGGGAGGGGGGCGCCCAGTACCATACTACGAGCAGTACTTC; CDR3 protein: CAWSTGGGRPVPYYEQYF
V gene: TRBV4-3; D gene: .; J gene: TRBJ2-5; clone size: few; CDR3 DNA: TGCGCCAGCAGTCCCGCCAGCGGGGAGACCCAGTACTTC; CDR3 protein: CASSPASGETQYF